This T cell receptor beta chain was recorded in a study of T-cell memory formation after mild COVID-19. This clonotype was recorded a few times. TCRdb redid the calling of the 5' RACE reads with MiXCR, one entry per CDR3 protein. The sample gives fewer than 200,000 distinct CDR3 sequences, over 10% of which show up once; approximately 3.4% is in the top ten. Germline CDR1 MNHNS, CDR2 SASEGT. The CDR3 extends over 15 amino acids. V shed 7 bases and J 4 bases; nucleotides not matched to a gene: 8. This TCR derives from a man aged 18 to 30 who had mild COVID-19 (a few samples of this study predate the infection). Cell type and time point are not known. The sequenced material came from PBMCs or a T cell subset sorted from them (not recorded which). V is TRBV6-1 and J is TRBJ2-1; 9 nucleotides agree with TRBD2. CDR3 residues: CASIAAGGQYNEQFF. Here the CDR3 DNA reads TGTGCCAGCATTGCAGCGGGGGGACAATACAATGAGCAGTTCTTC.